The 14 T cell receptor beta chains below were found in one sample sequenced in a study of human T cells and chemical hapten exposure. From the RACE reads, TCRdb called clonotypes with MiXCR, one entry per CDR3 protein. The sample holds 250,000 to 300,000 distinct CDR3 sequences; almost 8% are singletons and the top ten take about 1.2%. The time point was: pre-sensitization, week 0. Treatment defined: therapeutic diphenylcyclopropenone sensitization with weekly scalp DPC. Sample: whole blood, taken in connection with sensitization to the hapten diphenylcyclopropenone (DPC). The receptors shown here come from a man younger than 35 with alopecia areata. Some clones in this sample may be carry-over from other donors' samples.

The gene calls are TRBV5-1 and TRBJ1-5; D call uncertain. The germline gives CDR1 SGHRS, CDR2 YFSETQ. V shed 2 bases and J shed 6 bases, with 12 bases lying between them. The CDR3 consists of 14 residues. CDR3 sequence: CASSLGEGSQPQHF. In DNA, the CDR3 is TGCGCCAGCAGCTTAGGAGAAGGGAGTCAGCCCCAGCATTTT.

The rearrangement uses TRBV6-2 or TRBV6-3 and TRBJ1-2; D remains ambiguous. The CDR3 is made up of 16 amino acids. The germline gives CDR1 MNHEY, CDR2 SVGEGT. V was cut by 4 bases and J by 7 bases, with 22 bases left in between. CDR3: CASSSRTNELAVGYTF. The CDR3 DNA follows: TGTGCCAGCAGTTCTCGCACGAATGAATTGGCGGTTGGCTACACCTTC.

The CDR3 loop reads CASYSYEQYF. The CDR3 region has the DNA TGTGCCAGCTACTCCTACGAGCAGTACTTC. The genes are TRBV2 and TRBJ2-7; D unclear. CDR3 length: 10 amino acids. The V gene lost 8 bases and the J gene lost 0 bases, with 2 bases spanning the gap. CDR1 is SNHLY, CDR2 FYNNEI, per germline.

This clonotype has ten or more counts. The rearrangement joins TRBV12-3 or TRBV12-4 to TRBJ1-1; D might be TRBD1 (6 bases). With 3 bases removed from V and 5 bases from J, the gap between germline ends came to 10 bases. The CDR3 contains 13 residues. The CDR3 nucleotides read TGTGCCAGCAGTTTTAGAACAGGGACTGAAGCTTTCTTT. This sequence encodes CASSFRTGTEAFF.

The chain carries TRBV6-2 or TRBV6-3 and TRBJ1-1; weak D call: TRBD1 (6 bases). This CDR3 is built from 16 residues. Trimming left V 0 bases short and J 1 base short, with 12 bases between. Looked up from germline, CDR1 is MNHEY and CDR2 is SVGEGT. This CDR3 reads CASSYSRQEGNTEAFF. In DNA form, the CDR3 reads TGTGCCAGCAGTTACTCCCGACAGGAAGGGAACACTGAAGCTTTCTTT.

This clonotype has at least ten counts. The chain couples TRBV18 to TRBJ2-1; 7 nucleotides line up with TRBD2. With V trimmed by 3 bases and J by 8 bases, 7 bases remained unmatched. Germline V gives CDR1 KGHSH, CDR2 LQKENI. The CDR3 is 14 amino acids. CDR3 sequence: CASSPIRDYDEQFF. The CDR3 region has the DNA TGTGCCAGCTCACCTATCCGGGACTATGATGAGCAGTTCTTC.

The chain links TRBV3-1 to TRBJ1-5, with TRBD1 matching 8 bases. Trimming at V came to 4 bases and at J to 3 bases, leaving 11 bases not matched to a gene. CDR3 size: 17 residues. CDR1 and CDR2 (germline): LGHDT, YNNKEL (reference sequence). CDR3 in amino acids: CASSRTGTGDSNQPQHF. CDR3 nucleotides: TGTGCCAGCAGCCGAACCGGGACAGGAGATTCCAATCAGCCCCAGCATTTT.

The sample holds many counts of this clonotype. CDR3 DNA: TGTGCCAGCAGCCCGACAGGAAGAACCTACAATGAGCAGTTCTTC. This sequence encodes CASSPTGRTYNEQFF. The chain carries TRBV9 and TRBJ2-1; D may be TRBD1 (6 bases). The CDR3 has 15 amino acids. V was cut by 4 bases and J by 2 bases, with 13 bases left in between. Germline V lookup: CDR1 SGDLS, CDR2 YYNGEE.

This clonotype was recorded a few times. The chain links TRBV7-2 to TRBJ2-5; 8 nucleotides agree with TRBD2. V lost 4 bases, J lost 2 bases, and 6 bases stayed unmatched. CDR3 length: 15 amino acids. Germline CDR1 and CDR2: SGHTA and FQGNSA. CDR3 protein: CASSWAASGQETQYF. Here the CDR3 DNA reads TGTGCCAGCAGCTGGGCTGCTAGCGGGCAAGAGACCCAGTACTTC.

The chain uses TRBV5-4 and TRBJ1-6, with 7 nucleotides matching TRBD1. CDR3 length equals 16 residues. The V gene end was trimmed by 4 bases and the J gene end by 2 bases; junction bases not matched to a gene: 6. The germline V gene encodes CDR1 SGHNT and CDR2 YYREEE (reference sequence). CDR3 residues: CASSEVGTAYNSPLHF. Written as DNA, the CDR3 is TGTGCCAGCAGCGAGGTTGGGACAGCCTATAATTCACCCCTCCACTTT.

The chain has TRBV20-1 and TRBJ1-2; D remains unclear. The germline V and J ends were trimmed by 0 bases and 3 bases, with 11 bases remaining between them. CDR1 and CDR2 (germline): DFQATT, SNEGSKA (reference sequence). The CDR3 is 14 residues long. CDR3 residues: CSARDSSRDYGYTF. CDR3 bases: TGCAGTGCTAGAGATTCGAGCAGAGACTATGGCTACACCTTC.

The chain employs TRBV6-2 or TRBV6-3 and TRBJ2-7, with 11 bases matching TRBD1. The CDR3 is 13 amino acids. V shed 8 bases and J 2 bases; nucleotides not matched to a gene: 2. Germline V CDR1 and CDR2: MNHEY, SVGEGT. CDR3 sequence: CASGQGATYEQYV. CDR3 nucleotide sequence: TGTGCCAGCGGACAGGGGGCCACCTACGAGCAGTACGTC.

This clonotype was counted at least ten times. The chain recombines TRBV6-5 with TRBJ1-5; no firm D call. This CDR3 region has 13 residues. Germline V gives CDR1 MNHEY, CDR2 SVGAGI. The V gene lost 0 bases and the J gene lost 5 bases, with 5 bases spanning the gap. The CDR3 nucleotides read TGTGCCAGCAGTTACTCCTGGGATCAGCCCCAGCATTTT. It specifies CASSYSWDQPQHF.

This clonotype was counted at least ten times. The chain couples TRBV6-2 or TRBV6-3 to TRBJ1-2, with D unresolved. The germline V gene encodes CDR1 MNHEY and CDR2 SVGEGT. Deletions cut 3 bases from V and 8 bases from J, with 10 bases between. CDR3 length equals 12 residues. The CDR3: CASSYEVGGYTF. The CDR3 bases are TGTGCCAGCAGTTATGAAGTGGGCGGCTACACCTTC.